Listed below are T cell receptor beta chains from one sample, sequenced in a study of read filtering for tumor transcriptome and immune sequencing. Via MiXCR, TCRdb re-called the reads, giving one row per CDR3 protein. The data contain tens of thousands of distinct CDR3 sequences, around 21% of them singletons. Sequencing was carried out using a population of CD138-negative cells sorted from bone marrow. These receptors all come from a donor over 35 with multiple myeloma. CDR3s include the opening cysteine and the closing phenylalanine or tryptophan. D genes are given only for firm matches. Expanded clones get a size class; other rows say once, few or many, or leave the size out.

V: TRBV7-3; J: TRBJ2-2; size: many; D: TRBD1; CDR3: CASSLTRDRSAGELFF; DNA: TGTGCCAGCAGCTTAACGAGGGACAGGTCGGCCGGGGAGCTGTTTTTT
V: TRBV29-1; J: TRBJ2-7; size: many; D: TRBD1; CDR3: CSGGQGAGEQYF; DNA: TGCAGCGGTGGACAGGGGGCAGGAGAGCAGTACTTC
V: TRBV5-1; J: TRBJ2-5; size: many; D: -; CDR3: CASSFAGLEQETQYF; DNA: TGCGCCAGCAGCTTCGCGGGATTGGAGCAAGAGACCCAGTACTTC
V: TRBV6-1; J: TRBJ1-1; size: many; D: TRBD1; CDR3: CASNGQGFTEAFF; DNA: TGTGCCAGCAACGGACAGGGTTTCACTGAAGCTTTCTTT
V: TRBV7-9; J: TRBJ2-5; size: many; D: TRBD2; CDR3: CASSLASGRWETQYF; DNA: TGTGCCAGCAGCTTGGCTAGCGGGAGATGGGAGACCCAGTACTTC
V: TRBV12-3/TRBV12-4; J: TRBJ1-5; size: few; D: -; CDR3: CASIKGGSNQPQHF; DNA: TGTGCCAGCATCAAGGGTGGAAGCAATCAGCCCCAGCATTTT
V: TRBV7-3; J: TRBJ1-1; size: many; D: -; CDR3: CASSDSLGTEAFF; DNA: TGTGCCAGCAGTGACAGCCTAGGTACTGAAGCTTTCTTT
V: TRBV6-5; J: TRBJ2-3; size: many; D: -; CDR3: CASRRGDTQYF; DNA: TGTGCCAGCAGGAGGGGAGATACGCAGTATTTT
V: TRBV27; J: TRBJ1-1; size: many; D: TRBD1; CDR3: CASSPDRGGVAEAFF; DNA: TGTGCCAGCAGTCCCGACAGGGGAGGCGTCGCTGAAGCTTTCTTT
V: TRBV5-5; J: TRBJ2-7; size: -; D: TRBD1; CDR3: CASSFSQGAQYEQYF; DNA: TGTGCCAGCAGCTTTAGTCAGGGGGCGCAGTACGAGCAGTACTTC
V: TRBV11-3; J: TRBJ2-1; size: -; D: -; CDR3: CASGQGLPEQLF; DNA: TGTGCCAGCGGTCAAGGACTACCCGAGCAGCTCTTC
V: TRBV7-2; J: TRBJ2-7; size: many; D: -; CDR3: CASSPQEVSEQYF; DNA: TGTGCCAGCAGCCCACAAGAGGTCTCCGAGCAGTACTTC
V: TRBV5-1; J: TRBJ2-7; size: many; D: TRBD1; CDR3: CASSLARGQGLAYEQYF; DNA: TGCGCCAGCAGCTTGGCCCGAGGACAGGGCCTGGCCTACGAGCAGTACTTC
V: TRBV7-2; J: TRBJ1-4; size: -; D: -; CDR3: CASSLGGWSNEKLFF; DNA: TGTGCCAGCAGCTTAGGGGGGTGGTCTAATGAAAAACTGTTTTTT
V: TRBV11-2; J: TRBJ2-7; size: few; D: TRBD2; CDR3: CASSLERLAGGRTYGQYF; DNA: TGTGCCAGCAGCTTAGAAAGGCTAGCGGGGGGCAGAACCTACGGGCAGTACTTC
V: TRBV29-1; J: TRBJ1-3; size: -; D: -; CDR3: CSAGIRGLGNTIYF; DNA: TGCAGCGCTGGGATCCGGGGCTTAGGAAACACCATATATTTT
V: TRBV9; J: TRBJ2-1; size: many; D: -; CDR3: CASSVGPVGGLNEQFF; DNA: TGTGCCAGCAGCGTAGGTCCGGTCGGGGGGCTTAATGAGCAGTTCTTC
V: TRBV4-1; J: TRBJ2-3; size: -; D: TRBD2; CDR3: CASSYFSREGDTQYF; DNA: TGCGCCAGCAGCTATTTTTCGAGGGAGGGGGATACGCAGTATTTT
V: TRBV6-2/TRBV6-3; J: TRBJ2-1; size: many; D: TRBD2; CDR3: CASSLGRGRASEQFF; DNA: TGTGCCAGCAGCCTCGGCCGTGGGAGGGCCTCGGAGCAGTTCTTC
V: TRBV12-3/TRBV12-4; J: TRBJ2-3; size: many; D: -; CDR3: CASSLGGGAVAAQYF; DNA: TGTGCCAGCAGTTTAGGGGGAGGAGCCGTAGCGGCGCAGTATTTT
V: TRBV7-2; J: TRBJ1-2; size: many; D: TRBD1; CDR3: CASCQYRGLDGYTF; DNA: TGTGCCAGCTGCCAATACAGGGGGCTGGATGGCTACACCTTC
V: TRBV20-1; J: TRBJ2-2; size: many; D: TRBD2; CDR3: CSASTSGSENTGELFF; DNA: TGCAGTGCTAGTACTAGCGGGAGTGAGAACACCGGGGAGCTGTTTTTT
V: TRBV11-2; J: TRBJ1-2; size: few; D: -; CDR3: CASSPGSYGYTF; DNA: TGTGCCAGCAGCCCCGGGAGCTATGGCTACACCTTC
V: TRBV28; J: TRBJ1-1; size: many; D: -; CDR3: CASTNPRGPSFF; DNA: TGTGCCAGCACCAACCCCAGGGGTCCCTCTTTCTTT
V: TRBV12-3/TRBV12-4; J: TRBJ1-2; size: many; D: TRBD1; CDR3: CASSRGTGGLGGYTF; DNA: TGTGCCAGCAGCCGCGGGACAGGGGGATTAGGGGGCTACACCTTC
V: TRBV5-1; J: TRBJ2-3; size: -; D: TRBD2; CDR3: CASRRVAGVDTQYF; DNA: TGCGCCAGCAGGCGCGTGGCGGGGGTAGATACGCAGTATTTT
V: TRBV15; J: TRBJ2-7; size: few; D: TRBD1; CDR3: CATSKTLGQGALYEQYF; DNA: TGTGCCACCAGCAAAACTTTGGGACAGGGGGCCCTCTACGAGCAGTACTTC
V: TRBV20-1; J: TRBJ2-1; size: many; D: -; CDR3: CSAEDKNSYNEQFF; DNA: TGCAGTGCTGAGGACAAAAACTCCTACAATGAGCAGTTCTTC
V: TRBV11-2; J: TRBJ2-3; size: many; D: -; CDR3: CASSRRGEFNTDTQYF; DNA: TGTGCCAGCAGCCGTAGGGGGGAATTTAACACAGATACGCAGTATTTT
V: TRBV27; J: TRBJ2-7; size: many; D: TRBD1; CDR3: CASSSGTASYEQYF; DNA: TGTGCCAGCAGCTCCGGGACAGCCAGCTACGAGCAGTACTTC
V: TRBV28; J: TRBJ1-5; size: few; D: -; CDR3: CASSFIFGRAVDNQPQHF; DNA: TGTGCCAGCAGTTTTATCTTTGGCAGGGCCGTTGACAATCAGCCCCAGCATTTT
V: TRBV11-3; J: TRBJ2-7; size: many; D: -; CDR3: CASSTGGTETYEQYF; DNA: TGTGCCAGCAGCACAGGAGGGACAGAAACCTACGAGCAGTACTTC
V: TRBV7-2; J: TRBJ2-1; size: -; D: TRBD2; CDR3: CASSLSPGGRRNEQFF; DNA: TGTGCCAGCAGCTTGTCACCGGGAGGTCGGCGCAATGAGCAGTTCTTC
V: TRBV6-5; J: TRBJ1-6; size: many; D: -; CDR3: CASSSAPGSFSPLHF; DNA: TGTGCCAGCAGTTCTGCCCCGGGGTCCTTTTCACCCCTCCACTTT
V: TRBV28; J: TRBJ1-1; size: many; D: -; CDR3: CASSLIQPDTEAFF; DNA: TGTGCCAGCAGTTTAATCCAGCCGGACACTGAAGCTTTCTTT
V: TRBV6-6; J: TRBJ2-1; size: medium-sized; D: -; CDR3: CASSSRLGSSYNEQFF; DNA: TGTGCCAGCAGTTCAAGACTGGGCAGCTCCTACAATGAGCAGTTCTTC
V: TRBV12-3/TRBV12-4; J: TRBJ1-1; size: many; D: TRBD1; CDR3: CASSYRGRTEAFF; DNA: TGTGCCAGCAGTTACAGGGGGCGCACTGAAGCTTTCTTT
V: TRBV28; J: TRBJ1-3; size: -; D: -; CDR3: CASSSGGTGNTIYF; DNA: TGTGCCAGCAGTTCGGGGGGCACTGGAAACACCATATATTTT
V: TRBV11-2; J: TRBJ2-5; size: few; D: -; CDR3: CASSLNPSGETQYF; DNA: TGTGCCAGCAGCTTGAATCCGTCCGGGGAGACCCAGTACTTC
V: TRBV9; J: TRBJ2-1; size: many; D: TRBD2; CDR3: CASSADPGLAYEQFF; DNA: TGTGCCAGCAGCGCAGACCCGGGACTAGCATATGAGCAGTTCTTC
V: TRBV29-1; J: TRBJ2-3; size: many; D: -; CDR3: CSVDQGYTDTQYF; DNA: TGCAGCGTTGACCAGGGCTACACAGATACGCAGTATTTT
V: TRBV28; J: TRBJ1-1; size: many; D: TRBD1; CDR3: CASSLQGGKLNTEAFF; DNA: TGTGCCAGCAGTTTACAGGGGGGGAAGTTGAACACTGAAGCTTTCTTT
V: TRBV24-1; J: TRBJ2-2; size: -; D: -; CDR3: CATSEMEAWELFF; DNA: TGTGCCACCAGTGAGATGGAGGCCTGGGAGCTGTTTTTT
V: TRBV7-3; J: TRBJ2-1; size: -; D: TRBD2; CDR3: CASSSQPPGTSGRYSYNEQFF; DNA: TGTGCCAGCAGCTCGCAGCCCCCCGGGACTAGCGGCCGTTACTCCTACAATGAGCAGTTCTTC
V: TRBV6-5; J: TRBJ1-5; size: -; D: -; CDR3: CASGRGGEQPQHF; DNA: TGTGCCAGCGGCCGAGGAGGGGAACAGCCCCAGCATTTT
V: TRBV30; J: TRBJ1-5; size: many; D: -; CDR3: CAWSAQSGGNQPQHF; DNA: TGTGCCTGGAGTGCTCAATCGGGAGGCAATCAGCCCCAGCATTTT
V: TRBV7-2; J: TRBJ1-2; size: many; D: -; CDR3: CASSLVVVINYGYTF; DNA: TGTGCCAGCAGCTTAGTTGTTGTTATTAACTATGGCTACACCTTC
V: TRBV6-5; J: TRBJ2-7; size: many; D: -; CDR3: CASSFTVEYEQYF; DNA: TGTGCCAGCAGTTTTACGGTTGAGTACGAGCAGTACTTC
V: TRBV3-1; J: TRBJ1-6; size: many; D: -; CDR3: CASQDLNSPLHF; DNA: TGTGCCAGCCAGGACCTTAATTCACCCCTCCACTTT
V: TRBV7-7; J: TRBJ2-1; size: many; D: -; CDR3: CASSFRQTSYNEQFF; DNA: TGTGCTAGCAGCTTCCGGCAAACCTCCTACAATGAGCAGTTCTTC
V: TRBV29-1; J: TRBJ2-2; size: -; D: TRBD1; CDR3: CSVGGQGNTGELFF; DNA: TGCAGCGTTGGGGGACAGGGTAACACCGGGGAGCTGTTTTTT
V: TRBV5-1; J: TRBJ2-1; size: few; D: -; CDR3: CASSLGAAYNEQFF; DNA: TGCGCCAGCAGCTTGGGGGCAGCCTACAATGAGCAGTTCTTC
V: TRBV20-1; J: TRBJ1-2; size: many; D: -; CDR3: CSARERTYGYTF; DNA: TGCAGTGCTAGGGAAAGGACCTATGGCTACACCTTC
V: TRBV2; J: TRBJ2-2; size: many; D: -; CDR3: CASSGQNTGELFF; DNA: TGTGCCAGCAGTGGACAGAACACCGGGGAGCTGTTTTTT
V: TRBV20-1; J: TRBJ1-6; size: many; D: TRBD1; CDR3: CSAKDRGRNNSPLHF; DNA: TGCAGTGCCAAAGACAGGGGGCGAAATAATTCACCCCTCCACTTT